A selection of T cell receptor beta chains follows, all from one sample in a study of T cell responses to AZD1222 COVID-19 vaccine. Clones were sequenced by immunoSEQ multiplex PCR, and TCRdb holds only the in-frame ones, with some missing. The sample comprises roughly 140,000 clones, around 90% of which are singletons, and 4.5% to 6.5% rests with the top ten. The specimen was peripheral blood, collected on day 0 of AZD1222 vaccination. The origin of the receptors is an adult in good health. Both conserved end residues are trimmed from each CDR3. A D gene is named only where the DNA matches it firmly.

d_call	v_call	cdr3_aa
-	TRBV7-2	ASSLEGGQGDTQY
TRBD1	TRBV6-2/TRBV6-3	ASSYDSPGGSYT
-	TRBV6-4	ASTSRDFLRTRYQETQY
-	TRBV28	ASSPRGNYNEQF
-	TRBV3-1/TRBV3-2	ASSQGGVDGLGGEQY
TRBD1	TRBV7-2	ASSPRLGQGANYGYT
-	TRBV23-1	ARPSAIEQY
-	TRBV28	ASTLTQSDGYT
-	TRBV29-1	SAIAGDPSYNEQF
TRBD2	TRBV10-1	ASSELSGRNSYEQY
TRBD1	TRBV5-1	ASSPVRGLSTDTQY
-	TRBV6-2/TRBV6-3	ASSYRKYEQY
-	TRBV29-1	SVGPLQENTEAF
-	TRBV19	ASSIGPTGTVANVLT
-	TRBV6-1	ASSFGVGSPLH
-	TRBV24-1	ATSDSEGFSTDTQY
-	TRBV30	AWSVNPKGQPQH
TRBD2	TRBV7-9	ASSPTSGRPEQF
-	TRBV20-1	SARGGTEAF
TRBD1	TRBV11-2	ASSSRQGFGNTIY
-	TRBV18	ASSSSYEQY
-	TRBV6-2/TRBV6-3	ASSAGSGEQY
-	TRBV18	ASSPGGTNYGYT
-	TRBV6-5	ASSSTGSVQPQH
-	TRBV19	ASISGLTGELF
TRBD2	TRBV10-1	ASSESVGSGSSYEQY
TRBD2	TRBV5-8	ASSLGLAGVETQY
-	TRBV6-5	ASSSGGPYNEQF
TRBD2	TRBV30	AWNLLAGGLNEQF
TRBD1	TRBV19	ASSTSQGQTESGANVLT
TRBD1	TRBV18	ASSPQEGTGAYEQY
TRBD1	TRBV18	ASSQGAGSNTEAF
-	TRBV5-1	ASSWTGLSEAF
-	TRBV18	ASNKLNTEAF
TRBD1	TRBV24-1	ATSDTGGRPF
-	TRBV11-2	ASSLDPRNEQF
-	TRBV28	ASSLYRSMNTEAF
-	TRBV5-6	ASSAGYFAQDTQY
TRBD1	TRBV5-1	ASSLGQGGETQY
TRBD1	TRBV5-4	ASSWNWGQGVGGYT
-	TRBV7-9	ASSLGGLSSTDTQY
-	TRBV6-5	ASSRGEGLFQPQH
TRBD1	TRBV28	ASSPAYRGPVGDEQF
-	TRBV9	ASTIDGGDFNTDTQY
TRBD1	TRBV4-3	ASSQTGQDHYEQY
-	TRBV3-1/TRBV3-2	ASSHDNSVYGYT
-	TRBV4-1	ASSQDEDREQY
-	TRBV2	ASSERGGSGETQY
-	TRBV11-2	ASSRIRSSYEQY
-	TRBV7-2	ASSPPPGHLYEQY
-	TRBV7-9	ASSRYLSGAF
TRBD2	TRBV27	ASSISGRAVSYEQY
-	TRBV9	ASSLDIGRNSPLH
TRBD2	TRBV6-5	ASSPGLAGHNEQF